The T cell receptor (beta chain) described here comes from a study of T cells in Graves' hyperthyroidism and ophthalmopathy. This clonotype was seen repeatedly, ten times or more. Germline and junction disagree at one end, which may indicate a read error. TCR beta CDR3 regions were amplified from RNA. Primed by the HTBI set, a first-round RT-PCR was run on the TCR CDR3. In TCRdb, the multiplex PCR reads were re-called with MiXCR into one record per CDR3 protein. This sample has about 690,000 distinct CDR3 sequences, with roughly 17% found just once. The CDR3 contains 15 residues. The chain carries TRBV12-3 or TRBV12-4 and TRBJ2-3, with 9 bases identical to TRBD2. Sequenced sample: blood. The sequence was collected from a man between 50 and 59 years old with Graves' hyperthyroidism. For the CDR3, the DNA is TGTGCCAGCAGGTTAGCGGGGGTGCTCACAGATACGCAGTATTTT. This translates into CASRLAGVLTDTQYF.